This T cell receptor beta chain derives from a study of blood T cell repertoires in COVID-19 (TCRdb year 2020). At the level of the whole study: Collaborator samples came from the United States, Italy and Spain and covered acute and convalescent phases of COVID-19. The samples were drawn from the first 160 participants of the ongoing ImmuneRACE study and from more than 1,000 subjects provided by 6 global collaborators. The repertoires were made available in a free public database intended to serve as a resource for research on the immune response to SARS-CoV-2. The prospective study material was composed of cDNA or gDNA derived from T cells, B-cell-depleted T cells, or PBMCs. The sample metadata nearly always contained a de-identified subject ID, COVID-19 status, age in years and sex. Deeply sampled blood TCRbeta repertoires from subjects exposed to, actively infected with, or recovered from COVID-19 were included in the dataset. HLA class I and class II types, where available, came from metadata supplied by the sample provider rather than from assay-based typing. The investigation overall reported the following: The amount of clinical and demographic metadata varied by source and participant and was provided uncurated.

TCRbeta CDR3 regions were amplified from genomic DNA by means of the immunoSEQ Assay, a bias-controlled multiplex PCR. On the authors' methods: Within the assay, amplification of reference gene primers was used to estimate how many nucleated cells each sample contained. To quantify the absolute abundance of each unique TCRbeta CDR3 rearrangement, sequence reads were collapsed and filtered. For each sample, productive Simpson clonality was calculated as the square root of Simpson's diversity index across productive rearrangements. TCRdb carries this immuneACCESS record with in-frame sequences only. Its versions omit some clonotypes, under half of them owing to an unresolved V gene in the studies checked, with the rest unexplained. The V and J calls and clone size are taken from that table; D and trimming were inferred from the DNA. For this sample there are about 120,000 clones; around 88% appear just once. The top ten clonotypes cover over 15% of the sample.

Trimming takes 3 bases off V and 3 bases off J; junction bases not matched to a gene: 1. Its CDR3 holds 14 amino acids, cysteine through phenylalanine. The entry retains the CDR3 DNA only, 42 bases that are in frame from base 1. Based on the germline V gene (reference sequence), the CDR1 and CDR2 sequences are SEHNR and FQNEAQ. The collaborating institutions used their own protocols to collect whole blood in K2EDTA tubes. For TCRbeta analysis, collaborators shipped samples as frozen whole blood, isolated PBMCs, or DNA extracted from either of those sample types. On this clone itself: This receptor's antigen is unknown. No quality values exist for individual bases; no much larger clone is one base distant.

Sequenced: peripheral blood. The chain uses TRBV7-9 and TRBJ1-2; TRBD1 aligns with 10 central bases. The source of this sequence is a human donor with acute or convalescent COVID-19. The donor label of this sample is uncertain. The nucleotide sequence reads TGTGCCAGCAGCTTGACAGGGGGCGACTATGGCTACACCTTC. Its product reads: CASSLTGGDYGYTF.